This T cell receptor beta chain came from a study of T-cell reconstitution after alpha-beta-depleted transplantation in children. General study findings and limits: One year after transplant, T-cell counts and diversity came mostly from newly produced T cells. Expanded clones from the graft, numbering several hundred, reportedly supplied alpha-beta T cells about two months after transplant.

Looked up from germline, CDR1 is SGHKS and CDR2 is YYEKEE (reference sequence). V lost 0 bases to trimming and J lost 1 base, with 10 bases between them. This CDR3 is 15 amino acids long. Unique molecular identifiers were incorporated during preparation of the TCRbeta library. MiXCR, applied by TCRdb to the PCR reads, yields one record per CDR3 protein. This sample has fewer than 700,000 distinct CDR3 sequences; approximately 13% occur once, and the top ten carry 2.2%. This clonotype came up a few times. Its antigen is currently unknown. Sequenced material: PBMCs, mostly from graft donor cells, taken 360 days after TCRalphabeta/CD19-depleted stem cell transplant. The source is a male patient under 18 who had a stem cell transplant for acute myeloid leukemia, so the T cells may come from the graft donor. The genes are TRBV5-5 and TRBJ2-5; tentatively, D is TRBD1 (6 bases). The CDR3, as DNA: TGTGCCAGCAGCTTGGAAGGGACACTCCAAGAGACCCAGTACTTC. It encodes CASSLEGTLQETQYF.